The 14 T cell receptor beta chains presented below share a single source sample, sequenced in a study of blood T cells in healthy people across ages. Alongside a J-beta primer mix, a sample-barcoded 5' primer served in a second PCR lasting about 6 to 12 cycles. TCRdb processed the 5' RACE reads anew with MiXCR; each CDR3 protein has one entry. The sample has some 750,000 distinct CDR3 sequences, approximately 21% seen once. Sequencing was done on a sample of blood. These receptors all come from a man between 65 and 85 years old in good health.

This chain joins TRBV14 and TRBJ2-4; D perhaps matches TRBD2 (5 bases). V dropped 1 base and J dropped 8 bases, with 9 bases sitting between them. Per the germline V gene, CDR1 is SGHDN and CDR2 is FVKESK. The CDR3 has 13 residues. Here the CDR3 DNA reads TGTGCCAGCAGCCAAGGATTGAGGGACATTCAGTACTTC. This codes for CASSQGLRDIQYF.

This clonotype was detected only once. The chain links TRBV6-6 to TRBJ2-5; TRBD1 agrees at 7 bases. The tail of the sequence fits TRBJ2-1 better, so the J call may be wrong. Germline values: CDR1 MNHNY, CDR2 SVGAGI (reference sequence). This CDR3 spans 14 amino acids. CDR3 nucleotides: TGTGCCAGCAGTCAAAGGGACAGAAACAATGAGCAGTTCTTC. It specifies CASSQRDRNNEQFF.

This clonotype was seen a few times. V is TRBV24-1 and J is TRBJ2-1; D remains ambiguous. The germline V gene encodes CDR1 KGHDR and CDR2 SFDVKD. There are 16 residues in the CDR3. V shed 3 bases and J shed 0 bases, with 11 bases lying between them. CDR3 amino acids: CATSDPSVSSYNEQFF. In DNA form, the CDR3 reads TGTGCCACCAGTGATCCCAGTGTCAGCTCCTACAATGAGCAGTTCTTC.

The sample holds many counts of this clonotype. V is TRBV20-1 and J is TRBJ2-3, with TRBD1 matching over 7 bases. The CDR3 runs to 14 residues. Trimming took 5 bases from V and 6 from J; bases not matched to a gene: 11. CDR1 is DFQATT, CDR2 SNEGSKA, per germline (reference sequence). The DNA for the CDR3 is TGCAGTGCTTCCCGGACAGGCCCCTGGGATACGCAGTATTTT. Translating it yields CSASRTGPWDTQYF.

This clonotype was picked up a small number of times. The chain combines TRBV7-9 with TRBJ2-7; possible D gene TRBD1, 6 bases. V lost 7 bases to trimming and J lost 2 bases, with 18 bases between them. This CDR3 spans 15 amino acids. Per germline, CDR1 SEHNR and CDR2 FQNEAQ (reference sequence). In DNA form, the CDR3 reads TGTGCCAGCAACCCCCTGGGGGCGAGAACCTACGAGCAGTACTTC. Translated: CASNPLGARTYEQYF.

The chain links TRBV25-1 to TRBJ2-1; 7 nucleotides line up with TRBD2. Germline CDR1 and CDR2: MGHDK and SYGVNS. The CDR3 has 13 amino acids. Trimming removed 6 bases from V and 10 bases from J; junction bases left unmatched: 9. The CDR3 loop reads CASRVRESDEQFF. The CDR3 DNA reads TGTGCCAGCAGGGTGCGGGAGAGTGACGAGCAGTTCTTC.

The chain joins TRBV5-1 to TRBJ2-2; 8 bases align to TRBD1. The germline V gene has CDR1 SGHRS and CDR2 YFSETQ. The CDR3 runs to 15 residues. V lost 4 bases and J lost 5; bases outside the gene matches: 7. Written as DNA, the CDR3 is TGCGCCAGCAGCGTCCTGGACAGGGATACCGGGGAGCTGTTTTTT. Translation: CASSVLDRDTGELFF. Variable domain in full (rest from reference TRBV5-1 and TRBJ2-2): KAGVTQTPRYLIKTRGQQVTLSCSPISGHRSVSWYQQTPGQGLQFLFEYFSETQRNKGNFPGRFSGRQFSNSRSEMNVSTLELGDSALYLCASSVLDRDTGELFFGEGSRLTVL.

In its sample, this clonotype was seen a few times. The gene calls are TRBV20-1 and TRBJ1-1; TRBD1 agrees at 11 bases. The junction had 6 bases not matched to a gene; V was cut back by 7 bases and J by 5 bases. CDR3 length: 13 residues. CDR1 and CDR2 from the germline V gene are DFQATT and SNEGSKA (reference sequence). CDR3 sequence: CSEPGQGGTEAFF. Written as DNA, the CDR3 is TGCAGTGAACCGGGACAGGGGGGGACTGAAGCTTTCTTT.

A word on this clonotype: Here the CDR3 omits its conserved ending phenylalanine or tryptophan, so a read error is the likely source. This rearrangement joins TRBV6-5 to TRBJ2-5; weak D call: TRBD1 (8 bases). Trimming left V 2 bases short and J 11 bases short, with 18 bases between. Germline CDR1 and CDR2: MNHEY and SVGAGI. This CDR3 is built from 14 residues. DNA of the CDR3: TGTGCCAGCAGTTACACAAGGACAGGGCGGGAGCAGTACGTC. It is translated as CASSYTRTGREQYV.

The J gene is TRBJ2-3, the V gene TRBV30; D not resolved. Between the trimmed V and J ends, which lost 3 bases and 0 bases, there was a span of 13 bases. Germline values: CDR1 GTSNPN, CDR2 SVGIG (reference sequence). This CDR3 has 15 residues. CDR3 nucleotide sequence: TGTGCCTGGAGCCGACTTTCCTCTAGCACAGATACGCAGTATTTT. Its translation is CAWSRLSSSTDTQYF.

CDR3 residues: CASSTPDRGRNQPQHF. The CDR3 DNA is TGTGCCAGTAGTACCCCGGACAGGGGGCGTAATCAGCCCCAGCATTTT. V is TRBV19 and J is TRBJ1-5, with 11 nucleotides matching TRBD1. This CDR3 is built from 16 residues. J was trimmed by 4 bases and V by 4 bases; bases with no gene match: 6. The germline CDR1 and CDR2 sequences are LNHDA and SQIVND (reference sequence).

The chain recombines TRBV29-1 with TRBJ1-5; 10 bases map to TRBD1. J gave up 2 bases and V 7 bases, and 5 bases lay outside the gene matches. CDR1 and CDR2 (germline): SQVTM, ANQGSEA. This CDR3 spans 14 amino acids. The CDR3 here is CSAGQGIGNQPQHF. CDR3 sequence (DNA): TGCAGCGCGGGACAGGGGATAGGCAATCAGCCCCAGCATTTT.

The genes are TRBV12-3 or TRBV12-4 and TRBJ2-3; the match to TRBD2 covers 8 bases. J gave up 5 bases and V 3 bases, and 7 bases lay outside the gene matches. CDR3 size: 15 residues. The CDR3 reads CASSFTGGAGDTQYF. The CDR3 DNA sequence: TGTGCCAGCAGTTTCACGGGGGGGGCTGGAGATACGCAGTATTTT.

V is TRBV4-1 and J is TRBJ2-1; D gene ambiguous. The CDR3 contains 13 residues. Germline CDR1 and CDR2: MGHRA and YSYEKL. V was pared by 1 base and J by 7 bases, with 8 bases between. CDR3: CASSQADGNEQFF. DNA for the CDR3: TGCGCCAGCAGCCAAGCGGACGGTAATGAGCAGTTCTTC.